What follows are 32 T cell receptor beta chains derived from one specimen sequenced in a study of cytomegalovirus exposure and HLA in healthy donors. TCRdb's table, derived via immunoSEQ multiplex PCR, lists solely in-frame clones and lacks some. This sample yields 150,000 to 200,000 clones, of which approximately 87% are seen a single time; more than 1.3% belongs to the top ten. Sequences were obtained from PBMCs. Every receptor here comes from a woman in her twenties or thirties in good health and CMV-seronegative.

This rearrangement joins TRBV4-1 to TRBJ1-6; TRBD1 matches 7 bases. The CDR3 length is 15 residues. Germline V lookup: CDR1 MGHRA, CDR2 YSYEKL. The J segment lost 9 bases and the V segment lost 2 bases, leaving 7 bases of the junction unmatched. The CDR3 DNA reads as TGCGCCAGCAGCCAACACAGGGGTTTAGGTTCACCCCTCCACTTT. Amino acid sequence: CASSQHRGLGSPLHF.

This clone is a singleton in its sample. This sequence joins TRBV7-9 and TRBJ1-2, with no clear D. The V and J ends lost 5 bases and 2 bases respectively, with 18 bases between them. Looked up from germline, CDR1 is SEHNR and CDR2 is FQNEAQ (reference sequence). The CDR3 length is 16 residues. CDR3 in amino acids: CASSPLRMAQNYGYTF. CDR3 in DNA: TGTGCCAGCAGCCCCCTGAGGATGGCGCAAAACTATGGCTACACCTTC. Supplemented by reference TRBV7-9 and TRBJ1-2, the full variable domain reads DTGVSQNPRHKITKRGQNVTFRCDPISEHNRLYWYRQTLGQGPEFLTYFQNEAQLEKSRLLSDRFSAERPKGSFSTLEIQRTEQGDSAMYLCASSPLRMAQNYGYTFGSGTRLTVV.

This chain joins TRBV14 and TRBJ2-7; 8 bases map to TRBD1. This CDR3 has 15 residues. The ends lost 3 bases at V and 2 bases at J; junction bases unmatched: 6. The germline CDR1 and CDR2 sequences are SGHDN and FVKESK. Here the CDR3 DNA reads TGTGCCAGCAGCCAGGGTCAGGGGGCTGCCTACGAGCAGTACTTC. Protein sequence: CASSQGQGAAYEQYF. The full variable domain, its missing parts supplied by reference TRBV14 and TRBJ2-7, is EAGVTQFPSHSVIEKGQTVTLRCDPISGHDNLYWYRRVMGKEIKFLLHFVKESKQDESGMPNNRFLAERTGGTYSTLKVQPAELEDSGVYFCASSQGQGAAYEQYFGPGTRLTVT.

This clone has more than one count but fewer than ten. The chain employs TRBV6-1 and TRBJ1-1; TRBD1 might be the D (5 bases). This CDR3 region has 15 residues. The V gene's germline CDR1 is MNHNS and CDR2 SASEGT. V lost 4 bases and J lost 5, with 17 bases in between. CDR3 DNA sequence: TGTGCCAGCAGTGTTGAGGTCGGGGGAACGACTGAAGCTTTCTTT. Its translation: CASSVEVGGTTEAFF.

This clone came up once. This chain joins TRBV6-6 and TRBJ2-3, with D possibly being TRBD2 (5 bases). From germline, CDR1 is MNHNY and CDR2 SVGAGI (reference sequence). Trimming removed 8 bases at V and 5 bases at J, with 5 bases between. The CDR3 spans 10 residues. The CDR3 protein is CASRGDTQYF. The CDR3 DNA sequence: TGTGCCAGCCGGGGAGATACGCAGTATTTT.

The chain is built from TRBV5-4 and TRBJ2-5; D may be TRBD2 (7 bases). Trimming cost V 1 base and J 1 base, with 11 bases left between them. The CDR3 consists of 15 residues. From germline, CDR1 is SGHNT and CDR2 YYREEE (reference sequence). The CDR3 nucleotides read TGTGCCAGCAGCTTGTCCGGGGGGCCCCAAGAGACCCAGTACTTC. This encodes CASSLSGGPQETQYF.

The chain joins TRBV12-5 to TRBJ1-2; D possibly corresponds to TRBD1 (6 bases). Germline CDR1 is LGHNT and CDR2 is FRNRAP. V was shortened by 5 bases and J by 0 bases, with 10 bases between the two germline ends. The CDR3 contains 14 residues. This CDR3 is CASGQGPPNYGYTF. The CDR3 DNA follows: TGTGCTAGTGGTCAGGGGCCCCCTAACTATGGCTACACCTTC.

This chain joins TRBV7-2 and TRBJ2-7, with 8 bases aligning to TRBD2. There are 15 residues in the CDR3. Germline-derived CDR1 and CDR2 are SGHTA and FQGNSA. J gave up 3 bases and V 2 bases, and 6 bases lay outside the gene matches. CDR3: CASSLPRGGLYEQYF. The DNA of the CDR3 is TGTGCCAGCAGCTTACCTCGGGGGGGCCTCTACGAGCAGTACTTC. Using reference TRBV7-2 and TRBJ2-7 for the parts outside the CDR3, the full variable domain is GAGVSQSPSNKVTEKGKDVELRCDPISGHTALYWYRQSLGQGLEFLIYFQGNSAPDKSGLPSDRFSAERTGGSVSTLTIQRTQQEDSAVYLCASSLPRGGLYEQYFGPGTRLTVT.

The chain couples TRBV1 to TRBJ1-6; the DNA was not compared with TRBD1, the D call given in the table. TRBV1 is given as a pseudogene. The CDR3 runs 16 residues. CDR3 in DNA: TGCACCAGCAAGAACAGGGCTAGCTCCTATAATTCACCCCTCCACTTT. As protein: CTSKNRASSYNSPLHF.

The rearrangement joins TRBV5-5 to TRBJ1-6; D remains unclear. Germline V gives CDR1 SGHKS, CDR2 YYEKEE (reference sequence). CDR3 length equals 17 residues. Trimming pared 1 base from V and 0 bases from J, leaving 11 bases between. The CDR3 region is CASSLSRDTSYNSPLHF. The CDR3 DNA reads as TGTGCCAGCAGCTTGAGTAGAGACACCTCCTATAATTCACCCCTCCACTTT.

The chain has TRBV19 and TRBJ1-2, with a possible D match to TRBD1 (5 bases). Trimming cost V 4 bases and J 4 bases, with 22 bases left between them. CDR3 size: 17 residues. Germline V gene lookup returns CDR1 LNHDA and CDR2 SQIVND (reference sequence). CDR3 protein: CASSTPSFGRASYGYTF. The CDR3 region has the DNA TGTGCCAGTAGTACCCCCAGCTTCGGCAGGGCAAGCTATGGCTACACCTTC.

The chain uses TRBV4-1 and TRBJ1-6; unclear D gene. Trimming stripped 1 base from V and 1 base from J, with 11 bases between. CDR1 is MGHRA and CDR2 is YSYEKL in the germline V gene. The CDR3 has 17 amino acids. The CDR3 here is CASSQVFGISYNSPLHF. The CDR3 DNA is TGCGCCAGCAGCCAAGTCTTCGGGATATCCTATAATTCACCCCTCCACTTT.

The chain links TRBV30 to TRBJ2-5, with 10 bases matching TRBD2. This CDR3 contains 12 residues. Germline-derived CDR1 and CDR2 are GTSNPN and SVGIG (reference sequence). CDR3 in amino acids: CGAGGLRETQYF. CDR3 bases: TGTGGAGCGGGGGGGCTCCGGGAGACCCAGTACTTC.

In this sample, this clone turned up once. The genes are TRBV27 and TRBJ1-5; D is undetermined. V lost 1 base to trimming and J lost 4 bases, with 11 bases between them. Germline CDR1 MNHEY, CDR2 SMNVEV (reference sequence). The CDR3 runs 15 residues. CDR3 sequence reads: CASSLWAAENQPQHF. The CDR3 DNA reads as TGTGCCAGCAGTTTATGGGCTGCAGAAAATCAGCCCCAGCATTTT.

The chain couples TRBV13 to TRBJ2-5, with TRBD1 as a possible D gene (5 bases). Per the germline V gene, CDR1 is PRHDT and CDR2 is FYEKMQ (reference sequence). Trimming removed 1 base at V and 7 bases at J, with 16 bases between. This CDR3 has 15 amino acids. The CDR3 sequence is CASSLVAQGDRTQYF. CDR3 bases: TGTGCCAGCAGCTTAGTGGCCCAGGGTGATCGGACCCAGTACTTC.

This clone was found once. This sequence joins TRBV7-2 and TRBJ1-3; 8 bases align to TRBD1. CDR1 is SGHTA and CDR2 is FQGNSA in the germline V gene. The CDR3 is made up of 15 amino acids. V was clipped by 2 bases and J by 5 bases; unmatched bases: 5. The CDR3 region has the DNA TGTGCCAGCAGCTTATCCAGGGGGCCAAGAAACACCATATATTTT. It codes for CASSLSRGPRNTIYF.

The V gene is TRBV5-1, the J gene TRBJ2-7, with 7 bases fitting TRBD1. Trimming removed 4 bases from V and 1 base from J; junction bases left unmatched: 14. The CDR3 covers 17 residues. From germline, CDR1 is SGHRS and CDR2 YFSETQ. DNA for the CDR3: TGCGCCAGCAGCAGTCCCCTTCTAGGACAGGCATCCTACGAGCAGTACTTC. Protein: CASSSPLLGQASYEQYF.

V usage is TRBV29-1 and J usage is TRBJ2-1; 13 bases match TRBD2. Germline V gives CDR1 SQVTM, CDR2 ANQGSEA. The V gene end was trimmed by 3 bases and the J gene end by 8 bases; junction bases not matched to a gene: 4. The CDR3 consists of 14 residues. The CDR3 sequence is CSVDRTSGGYEQFF. CDR3 coding DNA: TGCAGCGTTGATCGGACTAGCGGGGGTTATGAGCAGTTCTTC.

The chain couples TRBV4-3 to TRBJ1-6; D unresolved. This CDR3 contains 13 residues. CDR1 is LGHNA, CDR2 YSLEER, per germline. V gave up 2 bases and J gave up 10 bases, with 9 bases separating them. CDR3 coding DNA: TGCGCCAGCAGCCAAAGTGGCGGCTCACCCCTCCACTTT. Translating it yields CASSQSGGSPLHF.

This clone has a handful of counts. This chain links TRBV7-8 with TRBJ2-7, with D perhaps TRBD1 (5 bases). Germline V gene lookup returns CDR1 SGHVS and CDR2 FQNEAQ. The V gene lost 5 bases and the J gene lost 6 bases, with 11 bases spanning the gap. This CDR3 comprises 12 residues. The CDR3 region is CASSRSGSEQYF. CDR3 sequence (DNA): TGTGCCAGCAGCCGATCAGGGTCCGAGCAGTACTTC. Full variable domain (outside the CDR3, taken from reference TRBV7-8 and TRBJ2-7): GAGVSQSPRYKVAKRGQDVALRCDPISGHVSLFWYQQALGQGPEFLTYFQNEAQLDKSGLPSDRFFAERPEGSVSTLKIQRTQQEDSAVYLCASSRSGSEQYFGPGTRLTVT.

V usage is TRBV27 and J usage is TRBJ2-7; TRBD1 aligns across 12 bases. The germline gives CDR1 MNHEY, CDR2 SMNVEV (reference sequence). There are 18 residues in the CDR3. With 1 base clipped from V and 3 bases from J, the junction kept 10 bases outside the gene matches. The CDR3 DNA follows: TGTGCCAGCAGTTTATTACCCCCCCGGGACAGGGGGCTCTACGAGCAGTACTTC. Its translation is CASSLLPPRDRGLYEQYF.

The chain is built from TRBV19 and TRBJ1-2; weak D call: TRBD1 (5 bases). The CDR3 has 13 amino acids. V was shortened by 6 bases and J by 8 bases, with 16 bases between the two germline ends. Germline lookup yields CDR1 LNHDA and CDR2 SQIVND (reference sequence). Written as DNA, the CDR3 is TGTGCCAGTAGGTCGACAGAGGTGCGGGGCTACACCTTC. This gives the protein CASRSTEVRGYTF.

The chain recombines TRBV4-1 with TRBJ2-5, with 11 bases that match TRBD2. Per germline, CDR1 MGHRA and CDR2 YSYEKL. The CDR3 totals 16 residues. V shed 6 bases and J 1 base; nucleotides not matched to a gene: 7. CDR3 residues: CASSRRLAGLQETQYF. DNA for the CDR3: TGCGCCAGCAGTCGCAGACTAGCGGGGCTCCAAGAGACCCAGTACTTC.

The chain links TRBV4-1 to TRBJ1-3; TRBD1 aligns across 7 bases. Per germline, CDR1 MGHRA and CDR2 YSYEKL. CDR3 length: 18 amino acids. V lost 8 bases to trimming and J lost 3 bases; unmatched junction nucleotides: 19. The CDR3 spells CASETLNRGRLGGNTIYF. The CDR3, as DNA: TGCGCCAGCGAGACCCTAAACAGGGGAAGGCTTGGTGGAAACACCATATATTTT.

V and J are TRBV6-5 and TRBJ1-6; D is possibly TRBD1 (6 bases). This CDR3 spans 15 amino acids. Germline V lookup: CDR1 MNHEY, CDR2 SVGAGI. V lost 5 bases and J 7 bases, leaving 15 bases between the germline ends. Here the CDR3 DNA reads TGTGCCAGCAGTCCCCGGGACATTTGGAATTCACCCCTCCACTTT. Its translation is CASSPRDIWNSPLHF.

The chain joins TRBV9 to TRBJ2-7, with D possibly TRBD2 on 5 matching bases. V lost 1 base, J lost 7 bases, and 9 bases lay in between. From germline, CDR1 is SGDLS and CDR2 YYNGEE. The CDR3 sequence is 12 residues long. CDR3 loop: CASSVIEGEQYF. The CDR3 nucleotides read TGTGCCAGCAGCGTAATAGAGGGAGAGCAGTACTTC.

This rearrangement joins TRBV2 to TRBJ2-5; a possible D gene is TRBD1 (5 bases). This CDR3 contains 15 residues. V lost 0 bases, J lost 4 bases, and 12 bases lay in between. Germline V gene lookup returns CDR1 SNHLY and CDR2 FYNNEI. The CDR3 loop is CASSEAYDSRETQYF. The DNA for the CDR3 is TGTGCCAGCAGTGAAGCGTACGACAGTCGAGAGACCCAGTACTTC.

The chain links TRBV27 to TRBJ2-1; D is perhaps TRBD1 (5 bases). Germline V gene data show CDR1 as MNHEY and CDR2 as SMNVEV (reference sequence). The CDR3 length is 16 residues. The V and J ends lost 0 bases and 3 bases respectively, with 12 bases between them. The CDR3 DNA reads as TGTGCCAGCAGTTTATCCCCAGGGCCTGGCTACAATGAGCAGTTCTTC. Its translation is CASSLSPGPGYNEQFF.

The CDR3 coding sequence is TGTGCCAGCAGGGAGGGGACCGGACAGCCCCAGCATTTT. This encodes CASREGTGQPQHF. The rearrangement uses TRBV6-5 and TRBJ1-5; weak D call: TRBD1 (5 bases). Germline CDR1 is MNHEY and CDR2 is SVGAGI. V dropped 6 bases and J dropped 7 bases, with 13 bases sitting between them. This CDR3 has 13 residues.

The chain uses TRBV19 and TRBJ1-2; 10 positions agree with TRBD1. The trim removed 3 bases at V and 4 bases at J, leaving 2 bases unmatched. In germline, CDR1 is LNHDA, CDR2 SQIVND (reference sequence). The CDR3 has 14 amino acids. The CDR3 region is CASSMDRGFYGYTF. The DNA for the CDR3 is TGTGCCAGTAGTATGGACAGGGGGTTCTATGGCTACACCTTC.

This rearrangement joins TRBV18 to TRBJ2-5, with D unresolved. The CDR3 has 13 amino acids. Germline-derived CDR1 and CDR2 are KGHSH and LQKENI. The V end lost 6 bases, the J end lost 5 bases, and 13 bases lay between the germline ends. The DNA of the CDR3 is TGTGCCAGCTCCCGTGGGCCGTTGGAGACCCAGTACTTC. Protein sequence: CASSRGPLETQYF.

The CDR3 protein is CASSLEGGWDRPDTEAFF. The DNA for the CDR3 is TGTGCCAGCAGCTTGGAGGGGGGGTGGGACAGGCCGGACACTGAAGCTTTCTTT. The V call is TRBV11-2, the J call TRBJ1-1; TRBD1 matches 8 bases. The CDR3 is made up of 18 amino acids. The germline CDR1 and CDR2 sequences are SGHAT and FQNNGV. The V segment lost 3 bases and the J segment 3 bases; nucleotides outside the gene matches: 15.